The 14 T cell receptor beta chains given below trace back to one sample, sequenced in a study of CD8+CD57+ T cells in acquired aplastic anemia. Those patients picked for sequencing had displayed CD8+CD57+ cell expansion on flow cytometry. Genomic DNA served as template for TCR beta VDJ and CDR3 profiling. MiXCR was run by TCRdb on the reads, yielding one entry per CDR3 protein. The data show fewer than 300,000 distinct CDR3 sequences, with approximately 80% seen just once and approximately 40% held by the top ten. The sequencing input was sorted CD4+, CD8+, or CD8+CD57+ T cells (not recorded which) from PBMCs. The receptors were sampled from a human donor with aplastic anemia.

The gene calls are TRBV2 and TRBJ2-7; D is possibly TRBD1 or TRBD2 (5 bases each). Trimming removed 1 base from V and 12 bases from J, with 22 bases in between. The CDR3 is 15 amino acids. CDR1 and CDR2 (germline): SNHLY, FYNNEI. The CDR3 nucleotides read TGTGCCAGCAGTGAAGGGGGCGCGGGTGCCTACGAGTTGTACTTC. This gives the protein CASSEGGAGAYELYF. The full variable domain, with the rest looked up from reference TRBV2 and TRBJ2-7, is EPEVTQTPSHQVTQMGQEVILRCVPISNHLYFYWYRQILGQKVEFLVSFYNNEISEKSEIFDDQFSVERPDGSNFTLKIRSTKLEDSAMYFCASSEGGAGAYELYFGPGTRLTVT.

In its sample, this clonotype was seen many times. V and J are TRBV5-8 and TRBJ2-1; 11 bases are shared with TRBD2. The germline V gene has CDR1 SGHTS and CDR2 YDEGEE. There are 16 residues in the CDR3. Trimming cost V 3 bases and J 1 base; bases outside gene matches: 3. The CDR3 DNA follows: TGTGCCAGCAGCTGGGGACTAGCGGAGTCCTACAATGAGCAGTTCTTC. Translating gives CASSWGLAESYNEQFF.

Worth noting for this clonotype: One junction end disagrees with the germline gene, perhaps due to a read error. The chain recombines TRBV5-1 with TRBJ1-1, with D unclear. The CDR3 spans 15 residues. Germline CDR1 is SGHRS and CDR2 is YFSETQ. The CDR3 coding sequence is TGTGCCAGCACCCTACATCTAACAGAGAACACTGAAGCTTTCTTT. Encoded protein: CASTLHLTENTEAFF.

V usage is TRBV7-2 and J usage is TRBJ2-6, with TRBD1 matching over 7 bases. V dropped 3 bases and J dropped 12; count of bases not matched to a gene: 14. CDR1 and CDR2 from the germline V gene are SGHTA and FQGNSA. The CDR3 spans 16 residues. The CDR3 is CASSFDRDGTALVLTF. The CDR3 DNA follows: TGTGCCAGCAGCTTTGATCGTGACGGGACAGCCCTCGTCCTGACTTTC.

This chain connects TRBV10-3 to TRBJ2-1; 9 bases line up with TRBD2. Germline V gene lookup returns CDR1 ENHRY and CDR2 SYGVKD. The CDR3 is made up of 16 amino acids. J was trimmed by 10 bases and V by 6 bases; bases with no gene match: 16. This CDR3 reads CAISLSSSGKQEEQFF. Here the CDR3 DNA reads TGTGCCATCAGCCTCTCTTCTAGCGGGAAACAGGAAGAGCAGTTCTTC.

For this clonotype: Mismatch with germline at one junction end may stem from a read error. The chain couples TRBV5-4 to TRBJ2-7; D gene uncertain. This CDR3 spans 11 amino acids. CDR1 is SGHNT and CDR2 is YYREEE in the germline V gene (reference sequence). CDR3 DNA: TGTGCCTGCAGCCTGGGCGTCGAGCAGTACTTC. Protein: CACSLGVEQYF.

Comment on this clonotype: The junction departs from the called germline gene at one end, perhaps through a read error. The rearrangement uses TRBV7-8 and TRBJ2-7; D might be TRBD1 or TRBD2, each matching 5 bases. The CDR3 runs to 14 residues. Germline V lookup: CDR1 SGHVS, CDR2 FQNEAQ. CDR3 sequence reads: CASSLRGLPDAQCF. For the CDR3, the DNA is TGTGCCAGCAGCTTACGGGGCCTTCCCGATGCGCAGTGCTTC.

The J gene is TRBJ2-1, the V gene TRBV9, with D maybe TRBD1 (5 bases). The CDR3 has 13 residues. CDR1 and CDR2 (germline): SGDLS, YYNGEE. The V gene lost 3 bases and the J gene lost 11 bases, with 15 bases spanning the gap. CDR3 DNA sequence: TGTGCCAGCAGCGATGGGGCGATCCCGCAGCAGTTCTTC. This sequence encodes CASSDGAIPQQFF.

The CDR3 region is CASSLQGGRESEEQFF. The CDR3 nucleotides are TGTGCCAGCAGCTTACAAGGAGGTCGCGAGAGCGAGGAGCAGTTCTTC. The chain recombines TRBV7-9 with TRBJ2-1, with D possibly TRBD2 on 5 matching bases. Trimming removed 2 bases from V and 10 bases from J, with 21 bases in between. CDR1 and CDR2 (germline): SEHNR, FQNEAQ (reference sequence). The CDR3 is 16 residues long.

The rearrangement links TRBV19 to TRBJ2-7; perhaps TRBD1 as D (5 bases). CDR3 length: 13 residues. V was cut by 1 base and J by 6 bases, with 10 bases left in between. Germline-derived CDR1 and CDR2 are LNHDA and SQIVND (reference sequence). The CDR3 sequence: CASSIAGFGEQYF. The CDR3 coding sequence is TGTGCCAGTAGTATAGCAGGGTTTGGCGAGCAGTACTTC.

V and J are TRBV20-1 and TRBJ1-2; no clear D gene. Per germline, CDR1 DFQATT and CDR2 SNEGSKA (reference sequence). V lost 3 bases and J 10 bases, leaving 18 bases between the germline ends. CDR3 length: 13 amino acids. CDR3 in DNA: TGCAGTGCTAGGTCCGGGAGCTTTGAGGACTACACCTTC. This translates into CSARSGSFEDYTF.

Turning to this clonotype: A read error is likely, as this CDR3 ends without the conserved phenylalanine or tryptophan. The DNA is left out, because the CDR3 cannot be placed on it with certainty; the CDR3 is given as TCRdb lists it. This chain connects TRBV2 to TRBJ2-3; TRBD1 is taken as the D call from the table, unchecked against the DNA. Germline CDR1 SNHLY, CDR2 FYNNEI. With termini counted, the CDR3 has 15 amino acids. The CDR3 spells CASSVLQGDGYTFDS.

In its sample, this clonotype was seen a few times. The rearrangement joins TRBV2 to TRBJ1-6, with 9 positions matching TRBD1. CDR3 length equals 16 residues. Germline CDR1 and CDR2: SNHLY and FYNNEI. V dropped 4 bases and J dropped 4; count of bases not matched to a gene: 5. The CDR3 region is CASSGRGQGYNSPLHF. CDR3 bases: TGTGCCAGCAGTGGTCGCGGACAGGGGTATAATTCACCCCTCCACTTT.

This sequence joins TRBV7-2 and TRBJ2-3; 8 bases line up with TRBD2. Germline assignment: CDR1 SGHTA and CDR2 FQGNSA. Germline trimming cut 3 bases from V and 13 bases from J; bases unmatched to any gene: 12. The CDR3 has 14 residues. Written as DNA, the CDR3 is TGTGCCAGCAGCTTGGCGGGAGGCTCAAACTCTGAGTATTTT. As protein: CASSLAGGSNSEYF.